This paragraph covers one TCR beta chain sequence. Its antigen is as yet unknown. The entry originates in a study of T cells after yellow fever vaccination. CDR1 DFQATT and CDR2 SNEGSKA come from the germline V gene (reference sequence). This CDR3 has 16 amino acids. J lost 0 bases, V lost 0 bases, and 6 bases had no gene match. UMIs and a universal primer site were added when TCR cDNA was made by 5'RACE template switching. TCRdb ran MiXCR on the 5' RACE reads and lists one entry per CDR3 protein. The sample has under 200,000 distinct CDR3 sequences, 6% to 7.5% seen once; the top ten hold over 2%. Whole-study results and caveats: At 96% for CD4 and around 91% for CD8, most primary-vaccination clones showed up again after the booster. Clonotype sharing between CD4 and CD8 compartments was small.

The V call is TRBV20-1, the J call TRBJ2-3, with 7 bases matching TRBD2. This receptor was obtained from a man aged 18 to 30 who received the YFV17D yellow fever vaccine. The sample here was CD4+ T cells sorted from PBMCs, taken 5 days after the first yellow fever vaccination. CDR3 sequence: CSARDLGRGSTDTQYF. The DNA for the CDR3 is TGCAGTGCTAGAGACTTAGGGCGGGGGAGCACAGATACGCAGTATTTT.